Below are 26 T cell receptor beta chains sequenced from a single sample in a study of blood T cells in healthy people across ages. Sample-barcoded 5' priming and a J-beta primer mix drove a second PCR of about 7 to 12 cycles. One entry per CDR3 protein, called by TCRdb with MiXCR from the 5' RACE reads. The sample contains about a million distinct CDR3 sequences, around 46% of which appear only once. Material for sequencing was blood. The receptors derive from a man aged 25-45 years in good health.

The chain employs TRBV9 and TRBJ2-3, with 7 bases aligning to TRBD2. The V gene's germline CDR1 is SGDLS and CDR2 YYNGEE. This CDR3 region has 17 residues. The junction had 9 bases not matched to a gene; V was cut back by 1 base and J by 1 base. CDR3 residues: CASSVSGGTVGTDTQYF. DNA of the CDR3: TGTGCCAGCAGCGTATCGGGGGGTACCGTAGGCACAGATACGCAGTATTTT.

This chain links TRBV7-2 with TRBJ2-7, with TRBD2 matching 8 bases. The J call could be wrong; TRBJ2-5 is a better fit for the DNA end. Germline CDR1 and CDR2: SGHTA and FQGNSA. This CDR3 is built from 13 residues. CDR3 DNA: TGTGCCAGCAGCCGGGGGGGAGCAGAGACCCAGTACTTC. Residues: CASSRGGAETQYF.

As for this clonotype: One base away lies a much larger clone, so this may be a sequencing read error. This chain uses TRBV7-2 with TRBJ2-1, with TRBD2 matching 14 bases. The germline gives CDR1 SGHTA, CDR2 FQGNSA. This CDR3 is 17 amino acids long. The CDR3 region has the DNA TGTGCCAGCAGCCGACGGACTAGCGGGGGGAAGTACAATGAGCGGTTCTTC. Its protein product is CASSRRTSGGKYNERFF.

The table lists this clonotype with a few counts. This sequence joins TRBV5-1 and TRBJ2-7, with D possibly matching TRBD1 (6 bases). The V gene lost 4 bases and the J gene lost 2 bases, with 10 bases spanning the gap. The CDR3 sequence is 13 residues long. Germline V gene lookup returns CDR1 SGHRS and CDR2 YFSETQ. CDR3 in amino acids: CASSKGQPYEQYF. For the CDR3, the DNA is TGCGCCAGCAGCAAAGGACAGCCCTACGAGCAGTACTTC.

A word on this clonotype: A much larger clone sits a single nucleotide away, making a read error possible. This chain joins TRBV2 and TRBJ1-1; D might be TRBD1 (5 bases). Per the germline V gene, CDR1 is SNHLY and CDR2 is FYNNEI. V lost 1 base and J lost 4, with 10 bases in between. The CDR3 runs 14 residues. The CDR3 spells CASSEEGAGTEAFF. The CDR3, as DNA: TGTGCCAGCAGTGAAGAAGGGGCGGGCACTGAAGCTTTCTTT.

The chain combines TRBV5-1 with TRBJ2-3, with a tentative D call TRBD1 (5 bases). Germline V CDR1 and CDR2: SGHRS, YFSETQ. There are 14 residues in the CDR3. Trimming shortened V by 6 bases and J by 0 bases, and 11 bases separated the two germline ends. CDR3 in amino acids: CASTLQVSTDTQYF. The CDR3 DNA reads TGCGCCAGCACGCTACAGGTTAGCACAGATACGCAGTATTTT.

The chain links TRBV4-3 to TRBJ2-7, with D perhaps matching TRBD2 (6 bases). CDR3 size: 15 residues. Germline CDR1 LGHNA, CDR2 YSLEER. V lost 0 bases and J 3 bases, leaving 12 bases between the germline ends. CDR3 residues: CASSQDSGGIYEQYF. CDR3 bases: TGCGCCAGCAGCCAAGATAGCGGAGGAATCTACGAGCAGTACTTC.

The chain has TRBV12-3 or TRBV12-4 and TRBJ2-7, with D tentatively TRBD1 (6 bases). The V gene lost 5 bases and the J gene lost 2 bases, with 13 bases spanning the gap. This CDR3 region has 14 residues. The CDR3 DNA follows: TGTGCCAGCAGTCCCCAGGGGCCTGCCTACGAGCAGTACTTC. It translates to CASSPQGPAYEQYF.

The rearrangement uses TRBV7-2 and TRBJ2-6; no clear D gene. Germline loops: CDR1 SGHTA, CDR2 FQGNSA. V was cut by 4 bases and J by 2 bases, with 6 bases left in between. There are 14 residues in the CDR3. CDR3 DNA: TGTGCCAGCAGCTCAGATGCTGGGGCCAACGTCCTGACTTTC. Translation gives CASSSDAGANVLTF.

This clonotype was recorded a few times. The J gene is TRBJ2-1, the V gene TRBV12-3 or TRBV12-4, with TRBD2 identical over 7 bases. The CDR3 extends over 15 amino acids. J was trimmed by 4 bases and V by 3 bases; bases with no gene match: 6. The CDR3 is CASSFVLAAYNEQFF. CDR3 nucleotide sequence: TGTGCCAGCAGTTTTGTGCTAGCGGCGTACAATGAGCAGTTCTTC.

The rearrangement links TRBV6-2 or TRBV6-3 to TRBJ2-7; 8 bases agree with TRBD2. The V gene end was trimmed by 0 bases and the J gene end by 7 bases; junction bases not matched to a gene: 14. CDR1 MNHEY and CDR2 SVGEGT come from the germline V gene. This CDR3 has 17 amino acids. CDR3 nucleotide sequence: TGTGCCAGCAGTTACTCTAGACTAGCGAGGGCTCAGGATGAGCAGTACTTC. It yields the protein CASSYSRLARAQDEQYF.

The chain couples TRBV19 to TRBJ2-1; 8 bases are shared with TRBD2. The CDR3 contains 16 residues. Germline CDR1 LNHDA, CDR2 SQIVND (reference sequence). J lost 1 base, V lost 5 bases, and 7 bases had no gene match. CDR3 amino acids: CASSSQAGVSYNEQFF. The CDR3 nucleotides are TGTGCCAGTAGTTCTCAAGCGGGGGTTTCCTACAATGAGCAGTTCTTC.

This clonotype was picked up a small number of times. This chain joins TRBV20-1 and TRBJ2-5; D may be TRBD2 (7 bases). The germline V and J ends were trimmed by 1 base and 2 bases, with 20 bases remaining between them. The length of the CDR3 is 17 residues. Germline CDR1 DFQATT, CDR2 SNEGSKA (reference sequence). CDR3 protein: CSARAEGGPSQQETQYF. The CDR3 DNA sequence: TGCAGTGCTAGAGCGGAGGGGGGGCCCTCACAACAAGAGACCCAGTACTTC.

The chain carries TRBV7-3 and TRBJ1-1; TRBD1 might be the D (6 bases). The CDR3 spans 14 residues. The V gene's germline CDR1 is SGHTA and CDR2 FQGTGA. The V gene lost 8 bases and the J gene lost 5 bases, with 18 bases spanning the gap. Here the CDR3 reads CASGFRGRRTEAFF. DNA for the CDR3: TGTGCCAGCGGATTCAGGGGAAGGAGGACTGAAGCTTTCTTT.

This clonotype has just a few counts. V and J are TRBV4-3 and TRBJ2-1, with 9 nucleotides matching TRBD2. Per germline, CDR1 LGHNA and CDR2 YSLEER. V was clipped by 0 bases and J by 9 bases; unmatched bases: 6. The CDR3 totals 15 residues. The CDR3 region has the DNA TGCGCCAGCAGCCAAGATCCTAGCGGGGAATTTGAGCAGTTCTTC. Translated: CASSQDPSGEFEQFF.

The chain carries TRBV7-9 and TRBJ2-2; 8 bases line up with TRBD1. V trimming: 6 bases; J trimming: 7 bases; junction bases outside the gene matches: 7. Germline values: CDR1 SEHNR, CDR2 FQNEAQ (reference sequence). CDR3 length: 14 residues. The CDR3 DNA follows: TGTGCCAGCAGGTCGACAGGGGACGGCGGGGAGCTGTTTTTT. Encoded protein: CASRSTGDGGELFF.

The chain carries TRBV20-1 and TRBJ2-2, with 7 nucleotides matching TRBD2. The CDR3 contains 15 residues. V trimming: 3 bases; J trimming: 5 bases; junction bases outside the gene matches: 9. CDR1 is DFQATT and CDR2 is SNEGSKA in the germline V gene (reference sequence). CDR3 sequence: CSASPPGRVTGELFF. The CDR3 coding sequence is TGCAGTGCTAGCCCCCCGGGGAGGGTTACCGGGGAGCTGTTTTTT.

V is TRBV27 and J is TRBJ2-3, with 15 bases matching TRBD2. Germline loops: CDR1 MNHEY, CDR2 SMNVEV (reference sequence). V lost 8 bases and J lost 0; bases outside the gene matches: 12. The CDR3 runs 19 residues. The CDR3 coding sequence is TGTGCCAGCTGTTCATACGGACTAGCGGGGGGGCGGAGCACAGATACGCAGTATTTT. Its translation: CASCSYGLAGGRSTDTQYF.

This clonotype was found a few times. The chain joins TRBV7-2 to TRBJ2-5; TRBD1 is a possible D gene (5 bases). The CDR3 is made up of 14 amino acids. V was cut by 5 bases and J by 5 bases, with 15 bases left in between. Germline CDR1 is SGHTA and CDR2 is FQGNSA. CDR3: CASSRPPRGETQYF. The DNA of the CDR3 is TGTGCCAGCAGCCGCCCTCCTAGGGGCGAGACCCAGTACTTC.

This clonotype was seen just once. This rearrangement joins TRBV7-2 to TRBJ1-2, with D unclear. The length of the CDR3 is 14 residues. Trimming removed 1 base at V and 8 bases at J, with 14 bases between. The germline gives CDR1 SGHTA, CDR2 FQGNSA. As DNA, the CDR3 is TGTGCCAGCAGCTTAGATGTGGCCTTTAGCGGCTACACCTTC. Translated, it gives CASSLDVAFSGYTF.

This chain joins TRBV3-1 and TRBJ1-2; D unresolved. The CDR3 is 15 residues long. Trimming took off 1 base at V and 8 bases at J, with 17 bases between the two ends. Germline CDR1 LGHDT, CDR2 YNNKEL (reference sequence). The CDR3 DNA is TGTGCCAGCAGCCAAGCGGGAGAACACGTTATGGGCTACACCTTC. This sequence encodes CASSQAGEHVMGYTF.

The V gene is TRBV11-1, the J gene TRBJ2-3; 12 bases map to TRBD2. Trimming at V came to 5 bases and at J to 4 bases, leaving 7 bases not matched to a gene. The CDR3 is 16 amino acids. Germline V lookup: CDR1 SGHAT, CDR2 FQDESV (reference sequence). CDR3 loop: CASSATSGGDADTQYF. In DNA form, the CDR3 reads TGTGCCAGCAGCGCGACTAGCGGGGGAGACGCAGATACGCAGTATTTT.

The CDR3 DNA reads as TGTGCCAGCAGTTTACTAACAGGGGCGACAGATACGCAGTATTTT. Protein sequence: CASSLLTGATDTQYF. The rearrangement uses TRBV12-3 or TRBV12-4 and TRBJ2-3, with TRBD1 matching 7 bases. Trimming took 2 bases from V and 3 from J; bases not matched to a gene: 5. The CDR3 runs 15 residues.

This rearrangement joins TRBV20-1 to TRBJ2-2, with D unresolved. CDR1 is DFQATT and CDR2 is SNEGSKA in the germline V gene (reference sequence). Trimming pared 6 bases from V and 4 bases from J, leaving 21 bases between. The CDR3 sequence is 16 residues long. CDR3 nucleotide sequence: TGCAGTGCCCCTGCCACCTCTAGGGCTCGCACCGGGGAGCTGTTTTTT. Translation gives CSAPATSRARTGELFF.

This CDR3 reads CASSLDGRQRTEAFF. As DNA, the CDR3 is TGTGCCAGCAGCTTAGATGGAAGACAGCGCACTGAAGCTTTCTTT. This chain links TRBV11-2 with TRBJ1-1; possibly TRBD1 for D (5 bases). V lost 0 bases and J 4 bases, leaving 12 bases between the germline ends. The V gene's germline CDR1 is SGHAT and CDR2 FQNNGV. The CDR3 is 15 amino acids.

The CDR3 DNA reads as TGCGCCAGCAGCCGCCTGCCAGCATCCTACGAGCAGTACTTC. It translates to CASSRLPASYEQYF. The chain recombines TRBV4-1 with TRBJ2-7; D unresolved. CDR3 size: 14 residues. The V and J ends lost 4 bases and 1 base respectively, with 11 bases between them. Germline values: CDR1 MGHRA, CDR2 YSYEKL.